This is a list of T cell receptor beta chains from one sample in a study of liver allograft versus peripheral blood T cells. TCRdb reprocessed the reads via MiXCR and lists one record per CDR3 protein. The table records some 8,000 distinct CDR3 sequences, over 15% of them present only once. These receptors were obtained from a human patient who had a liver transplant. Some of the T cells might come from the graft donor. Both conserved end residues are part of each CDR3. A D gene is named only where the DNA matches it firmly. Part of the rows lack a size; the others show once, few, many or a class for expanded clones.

cdr3_nt: TGTGCCAGCTCACCCAAGTCAGGACTAGCGGGAGTGTACGAGCAGTACTTC
cdr3_aa: CASSPKSGLAGVYEQYF
d_call: TRBD2
clone_size: NA
j_call: TRBJ2-7
cdr3_length: 17
v_call: TRBV18

cdr3_nt: TGCAGTGCTTTAAAGGGCCTGATGAACACTGAAGCTTTCTTT
cdr3_aa: CSALKGLMNTEAFF
d_call: NA
clone_size: many
j_call: TRBJ1-1
cdr3_length: 14
v_call: TRBV20-1

cdr3_nt: TGCAGTGTGGACCGGGCTGGGGAAAAACTGTTTTTT
cdr3_aa: CSVDRAGEKLFF
d_call: NA
clone_size: NA
j_call: TRBJ1-4
cdr3_length: 12
v_call: TRBV20-1

cdr3_nt: TGCAGTGCTCGACCTCAGGACAGAGCCTATGGCTACACCTTC
cdr3_aa: CSARPQDRAYGYTF
d_call: NA
clone_size: NA
j_call: TRBJ1-2
cdr3_length: 14
v_call: TRBV20-1

cdr3_nt: TGTGCCAGCACCGGACTCCCGAACACTGAAGCTTTCTTT
cdr3_aa: CASTGLPNTEAFF
d_call: NA
clone_size: NA
j_call: TRBJ1-1
cdr3_length: 13
v_call: TRBV28

cdr3_nt: TGTGCCAGCAGCGGACAGGGGGCTGTCGGGGAGCTGTTTTTT
cdr3_aa: CASSGQGAVGELFF
d_call: TRBD1
clone_size: few
j_call: TRBJ2-2
cdr3_length: 14
v_call: TRBV6-1

cdr3_nt: TGTGCCAGCATTCTTGGGGGAACAGGTGAAGCTTTCTTT
cdr3_aa: CASILGGTGEAFF
d_call: NA
clone_size: NA
j_call: TRBJ1-1
cdr3_length: 13
v_call: TRBV12-3/TRBV12-4

cdr3_nt: TGTGCCTCGGGGAACACTGAAGCTTTCTTT
cdr3_aa: CASGNTEAFF
d_call: NA
clone_size: NA
j_call: TRBJ1-1
cdr3_length: 10
v_call: TRBV30

cdr3_nt: TGCGCCAGCAGCTTGACAGGGGGAAGCTATGGCTACACCTTC
cdr3_aa: CASSLTGGSYGYTF
d_call: TRBD1
clone_size: few
j_call: TRBJ1-2
cdr3_length: 14
v_call: TRBV5-1

cdr3_nt: TGTGCCATCAGTGAGTCGATTAGGTCACAGGGGCGGGTCACTGAAGCTTTCTTT
cdr3_aa: CAISESIRSQGRVTEAFF
d_call: TRBD1
clone_size: medium-sized
j_call: TRBJ1-1
cdr3_length: 18
v_call: TRBV10-3

cdr3_nt: TGTGCCAGTAGTGTCGGACGTGGCTATGGCTACACCTTC
cdr3_aa: CASSVGRGYGYTF
d_call: NA
clone_size: medium-sized
j_call: TRBJ1-2
cdr3_length: 13
v_call: TRBV19

cdr3_nt: TGTGCCAGCAGTGAAGGGGAAGGAGCTAACTATGGCTACACCTTC
cdr3_aa: CASSEGEGANYGYTF
d_call: NA
clone_size: many
j_call: TRBJ1-2
cdr3_length: 15
v_call: TRBV6-1

cdr3_nt: TGCAGTGCGACAAATGCGAACACTGAAGCTTTCTTT
cdr3_aa: CSATNANTEAFF
d_call: NA
clone_size: many
j_call: TRBJ1-1
cdr3_length: 12
v_call: TRBV20-1

cdr3_nt: TGTGCCAGTGGGCACTGGAGCTCCTACGAGCAGTACTTC
cdr3_aa: CASGHWSSYEQYF
d_call: NA
clone_size: medium-sized
j_call: TRBJ2-7
cdr3_length: 13
v_call: TRBV19

cdr3_nt: TGTGCCAGCAGCCCCGGACAGGGGCAACAGCCCCAGCATTTT
cdr3_aa: CASSPGQGQQPQHF
d_call: TRBD1
clone_size: NA
j_call: TRBJ1-5
cdr3_length: 14
v_call: TRBV27

cdr3_nt: TGTGCCAGCTCATCAGGGGAGGATACTGAAGCTTTCTTT
cdr3_aa: CASSSGEDTEAFF
d_call: NA
clone_size: large
j_call: TRBJ1-1
cdr3_length: 13
v_call: TRBV18

cdr3_nt: TGTGCCAGCAGGGAACAGGGGGAAGGCAACTATGGCTACACCTTC
cdr3_aa: CASREQGEGNYGYTF
d_call: TRBD1
clone_size: medium-sized
j_call: TRBJ1-2
cdr3_length: 15
v_call: TRBV6-1

cdr3_nt: TGTGCCAGCAGGACAGTCGATAGCAATCAGCCCCAGCATTTT
cdr3_aa: CASRTVDSNQPQHF
d_call: NA
clone_size: few
j_call: TRBJ1-5
cdr3_length: 14
v_call: TRBV6-1

cdr3_nt: TGTGCCAGCAGTTACCAGGGGACTAATGAAAAACTGTTTTTT
cdr3_aa: CASSYQGTNEKLFF
d_call: NA
clone_size: medium-sized
j_call: TRBJ1-4
cdr3_length: 14
v_call: TRBV27

cdr3_nt: TGTGCCAGCAGCCCGAGTTGGGGGGGGACTAGGGGCACTGAAGCTTTCTTT
cdr3_aa: CASSPSWGGTRGTEAFF
d_call: NA
clone_size: few
j_call: TRBJ1-1
cdr3_length: 17
v_call: TRBV11-2

cdr3_nt: TGTGCCAGCAGCCACTGGGAGGGGGACTATGGCTACACCTTC
cdr3_aa: CASSHWEGDYGYTF
d_call: NA
clone_size: few
j_call: TRBJ1-2
cdr3_length: 14
v_call: TRBV5-6

cdr3_nt: TGTGCCAGTAGTATAGCGCACGCCCGTTCATCCTACGAGCAGTACTTC
cdr3_aa: CASSIAHARSSYEQYF
d_call: NA
clone_size: many
j_call: TRBJ2-7
cdr3_length: 16
v_call: TRBV19

cdr3_nt: TGTGCCAGCAGCTTTCTTACTAGCGGGGACCTCGAGCAGTACTTC
cdr3_aa: CASSFLTSGDLEQYF
d_call: TRBD2
clone_size: NA
j_call: TRBJ2-7
cdr3_length: 15
v_call: TRBV5-4

cdr3_nt: TGTGCCAGCAGCGTACAGGGACGAAACACTGAAGCTTTCTTT
cdr3_aa: CASSVQGRNTEAFF
d_call: NA
clone_size: medium-sized
j_call: TRBJ1-1
cdr3_length: 14
v_call: TRBV6-6

cdr3_nt: TGTGCCAGCAGCTGGGGGGGTCTTCAGCCCCAGCATTTT
cdr3_aa: CASSWGGLQPQHF
d_call: NA
clone_size: NA
j_call: TRBJ1-5
cdr3_length: 13
v_call: TRBV28

cdr3_nt: TGTGCCAGCAGCTTGAGGCGCAGCGTTCAGCCCCAGCATTTT
cdr3_aa: CASSLRRSVQPQHF
d_call: NA
clone_size: medium-sized
j_call: TRBJ1-5
cdr3_length: 14
v_call: TRBV5-6

cdr3_nt: TGTGCCACCAGCAGATGGGGGACAGGGAGGTTTTACGAGCAGTACTTC
cdr3_aa: CATSRWGTGRFYEQYF
d_call: TRBD1
clone_size: medium-sized
j_call: TRBJ2-7
cdr3_length: 16
v_call: TRBV15

cdr3_nt: TGTGCCAGCAGTGACCCCTCAGAGAGGGGGACTGAAGCTTTCTTT
cdr3_aa: CASSDPSERGTEAFF
d_call: NA
clone_size: many
j_call: TRBJ1-1
cdr3_length: 15
v_call: TRBV2

cdr3_nt: TGTGCCAGCAGTGTTCAGGGCCCCTATGGCTACACCTTC
cdr3_aa: CASSVQGPYGYTF
d_call: NA
clone_size: few
j_call: TRBJ1-2
cdr3_length: 13
v_call: TRBV2

cdr3_nt: TGTGCCAGCAGCCAAGATCTTCAGGGGGGGCCCAACTCCCAGCATTTT
cdr3_aa: CASSQDLQGGPNSQHF
d_call: TRBD1
clone_size: NA
j_call: TRBJ1-5
cdr3_length: 16
v_call: TRBV3-1

cdr3_nt: TGTGCCAGCTCCTTTGGGGCGGACACTGAAGCTTTCTTT
cdr3_aa: CASSFGADTEAFF
d_call: NA
clone_size: medium-sized
j_call: TRBJ1-1
cdr3_length: 13
v_call: TRBV18

cdr3_nt: TGTGCCAGCAGTGACTTGGGGGGAGTGGGAGATACGCAGTATTTT
cdr3_aa: CASSDLGGVGDTQYF
d_call: NA
clone_size: NA
j_call: TRBJ2-3
cdr3_length: 15
v_call: TRBV25-1

cdr3_nt: TGTGCCAGCTCTACAGGGAACACTTACAATGAGCAGTTCTTC
cdr3_aa: CASSTGNTYNEQFF
d_call: NA
clone_size: NA
j_call: TRBJ2-1
cdr3_length: 14
v_call: TRBV3-1

cdr3_nt: TGTGCCAGCAGTTTCCGGGCGAGGGGCACAGATACGCAGTATTTT
cdr3_aa: CASSFRARGTDTQYF
d_call: NA
clone_size: many
j_call: TRBJ2-3
cdr3_length: 15
v_call: TRBV27

cdr3_nt: TGTGCCAGCAGTGAAGAGCCGGGGAACACTGAAGCTTTCTTT
cdr3_aa: CASSEEPGNTEAFF
d_call: NA
clone_size: NA
j_call: TRBJ1-1
cdr3_length: 14
v_call: TRBV2

cdr3_nt: TGTGCCAGCAGTTCGAACCGACCGAGCAATCAGCCCCAGCATTTT
cdr3_aa: CASSSNRPSNQPQHF
d_call: NA
clone_size: medium-sized
j_call: TRBJ1-5
cdr3_length: 15
v_call: TRBV6-6

cdr3_nt: TGTGCCAGTAACGGCGTCCTAGCGGGCGGGGAGCTGTTTTTT
cdr3_aa: CASNGVLAGGELFF
d_call: TRBD2
clone_size: NA
j_call: TRBJ2-2
cdr3_length: 14
v_call: TRBV19

cdr3_nt: TGTGCCAGCAGTTTAGGGGGGAGAAGAACTGAAGCTTTCTTT
cdr3_aa: CASSLGGRRTEAFF
d_call: NA
clone_size: medium-sized
j_call: TRBJ1-1
cdr3_length: 14
v_call: TRBV27